This entry lists 24 T cell receptor beta chains sequenced from one sample in a study of blood T cell repertoires in COVID-19. Sequencing was performed with immunoSEQ multiplex PCR; in TCRdb, only in-frame clones are kept and a portion is missing. The repertoire holds about 250,000 clones, about 90% seen once, with around 3.3% in the top ten. Input material: peripheral blood. The origin of the receptors is a man aged 18-30 years with active or convalescent COVID-19.

J is TRBJ2-7 and V is TRBV28; 11 bases align to TRBD2. Germline lookup yields CDR1 MDHEN and CDR2 SYDVKM. The junction had 8 bases not matched to a gene; V was cut back by 8 bases and J by 5 bases. The CDR3 length is 14 residues. The CDR3 reads CASYTLAGVNEQYF. In DNA, the CDR3 is TGTGCCAGCTACACACTAGCGGGAGTAAACGAGCAGTACTTC.

This chain joins TRBV7-8 and TRBJ2-5; D may be TRBD2 (5 bases). The CDR3 contains 16 residues. V gave up 5 bases and J gave up 3 bases, with 19 bases separating them. Germline CDR1 reads SGHVS; CDR2 reads FQNEAQ. The CDR3 region is CASSRVSGRPKETQYF. CDR3 bases: TGTGCCAGCAGCCGAGTCAGCGGAAGGCCCAAAGAGACCCAGTACTTC.

This chain uses TRBV6-5 with TRBJ1-2; 12 positions match TRBD1. Germline V gene sequence: CDR1 MNHEY, CDR2 SVGAGI. This CDR3 is 15 amino acids long. Losses at the gene ends were 2 bases for V and 2 bases for J; bases not matched to a gene: 0. DNA of the CDR3: TGTGCCAGCAGTTACGGGACAGGGGGCAACTATGGCTACACCTTC. It yields the protein CASSYGTGGNYGYTF.

V is TRBV15 and J is TRBJ1-1, with D possibly being TRBD1 (6 bases). CDR1 LNHNV and CDR2 YYDKDF come from the germline V gene (reference sequence). The CDR3 loop spans 15 amino acids. Deletions cut 0 bases from V and 2 bases from J, with 10 bases between. As DNA, the CDR3 is TGTGCCACCAGCAGAGAATCGGGGGGCAACACTGAAGCTTTCTTT. It is translated as CATSRESGGNTEAFF.

This clone was recorded a few times. This rearrangement joins TRBV7-9 to TRBJ2-3; 9 bases align to TRBD1. V gave up 8 bases and J gave up 2 bases; unmatched junction bases: 8. The CDR3 covers 15 residues. The germline CDR1 and CDR2 sequences are SEHNR and FQNEAQ (reference sequence). CDR3 bases: TGTGCCAGCTCCGAAGGACAGGGGTTCACAGATACGCAGTATTTT. Translated: CASSEGQGFTDTQYF.

The genes are TRBV6-5 and TRBJ2-5; perhaps TRBD2 as D (6 bases). The CDR3 consists of 14 residues. V was trimmed by 7 bases and J by 10 bases, leaving 22 bases between them. Germline V gene lookup returns CDR1 MNHEY and CDR2 SVGAGI. CDR3 loop: CASTPGWGAEGQYF. CDR3 nucleotides: TGTGCCAGCACCCCAGGTTGGGGAGCGGAGGGCCAGTACTTC.

The V and J genes are TRBV2 and TRBJ2-5; 8 bases map to TRBD2. CDR1 and CDR2 (germline): SNHLY, FYNNEI. V gave up 9 bases and J gave up 5 bases; unmatched junction bases: 8. There are 13 residues in the CDR3. The DNA of the CDR3 is TGTGCCAGTAAACGAGCGGGAGTGGAGACCCAGTACTTC. Translated: CASKRAGVETQYF. The full variable domain, completed using reference TRBV2 and TRBJ2-5, is EPEVTQTPSHQVTQMGQEVILRCVPISNHLYFYWYRQILGQKVEFLVSFYNNEISEKSEIFDDQFSVERPDGSNFTLKIRSTKLEDSAMYFCASKRAGVETQYFGPGTRLLVL.

This chain connects TRBV5-1 to TRBJ1-3, with 8 bases lining up with TRBD1. Germline V gene lookup returns CDR1 SGHRS and CDR2 YFSETQ. Trimming cost V 4 bases and J 4 bases; bases outside gene matches: 10. This CDR3 spans 16 amino acids. The CDR3: CASSAGQGTAGNTIYF. In nucleotides, the CDR3 is TGCGCCAGCAGCGCCGGACAGGGTACGGCGGGAAACACCATATATTTT.

About this clone: Compared with germline, one end of the junction differs, possibly owing to a read error. The chain combines TRBV29-1 with TRBJ2-5, with a weak D call TRBD1 (5 bases). This CDR3 has 12 amino acids. Germline V gene lookup returns CDR1 SQVTM and CDR2 ANQGSEA. The CDR3 sequence is CSVEGAEETQYF. The CDR3 DNA follows: TGCAGCGTCGAAGGGGCAGAAGAGACCCAGTACTTC.

This clone was detected a few times. The rearrangement uses TRBV29-1 and TRBJ1-2, with D possibly matching TRBD1 (6 bases). Looked up from germline, CDR1 is SQVTM and CDR2 is ANQGSEA. CDR3 length: 13 amino acids. V dropped 3 bases and J dropped 4 bases, with 12 bases sitting between them. In DNA, the CDR3 is TGCAGCGTTGAGAACAGGGTCTCCTATGGCTACACCTTC. It yields the protein CSVENRVSYGYTF.

The genes are TRBV5-5 and TRBJ1-1; a possible D gene is TRBD1 (6 bases). The CDR3 runs 14 residues. Germline V gene sequence: CDR1 SGHKS, CDR2 YYEKEE (reference sequence). Trimming left V 4 bases short and J 1 base short, with 11 bases between. CDR3 protein: CASSPGTWNTEAFF. CDR3 nucleotides: TGTGCCAGCAGCCCCGGGACATGGAACACTGAAGCTTTCTTT.

Remarks on this clone: The same CDR3 arises from other DNA sequences in this sample as well. CDR3 nucleotides: TGTGCCAGCAGTTACTCCCGGGATTCACCCCTCCACTTT. Its protein is CASSYSRDSPLHF. The chain combines TRBV6-5 with TRBJ1-6; no firm D call. V lost 0 bases and J 8 bases, leaving 5 bases between the germline ends. Germline V lookup: CDR1 MNHEY, CDR2 SVGAGI. The CDR3 loop spans 13 amino acids.

The rearrangement links TRBV6-6 to TRBJ1-3; D remains unclear. The CDR3 runs to 18 residues. V lost 5 bases, J lost 3 bases, and 23 bases lay in between. The germline V gene encodes CDR1 MNHNY and CDR2 SVGAGI (reference sequence). The CDR3 coding sequence is TGTGCCAGCAGTCCCGACCTCCTGACACATAAAATTGGAAACACCATATATTTT. It yields the protein CASSPDLLTHKIGNTIYF.

The chain couples TRBV30 to TRBJ1-4; a possible D gene is TRBD1 (5 bases). Trimming took 6 bases from V and 7 from J, leaving 15 bases between them. Germline values: CDR1 GTSNPN, CDR2 SVGIG (reference sequence). This CDR3 comprises 13 residues. CDR3 DNA sequence: TGTGCCTGTACCAGGGCGACTGTTGAAAAACTGTTTTTT. This encodes CACTRATVEKLFF.

This rearrangement joins TRBV2 to TRBJ2-6, with 12 bases fitting TRBD2. The CDR3 covers 15 residues. Losses at the gene ends were 8 bases for V and 3 bases for J; bases not matched to a gene: 2. Germline V gene data show CDR1 as SNHLY and CDR2 as FYNNEI. The CDR3 is CASRTSGNGANVLTF. CDR3 DNA: TGTGCCAGCCGGACTAGCGGGAATGGGGCCAACGTCCTGACTTTC.

The chain carries TRBV6-2 or TRBV6-3 and TRBJ1-1, with D maybe TRBD1 (6 bases). Trimming took off 4 bases at V and 6 bases at J, with 12 bases between the two ends. CDR1 is MNHEY, CDR2 SVGEGT, per germline. The CDR3 is 13 amino acids. CDR3 DNA: TGTGCCAGCAGTTCCACAGGGAAATCTGAAGCTTTCTTT. Encoded protein: CASSSTGKSEAFF.

As regards this clone: In the same sample, other DNA sequences code for this CDR3. The genes are TRBV7-9 and TRBJ1-1, with D tentatively TRBD1 (5 bases). The CDR3 is made up of 12 amino acids. Trimming took off 1 base at V and 8 bases at J, with 8 bases between the two ends. CDR1 SEHNR and CDR2 FQNEAQ come from the germline V gene (reference sequence). The CDR3 region is CASSLGPGEAFF. Here the CDR3 DNA reads TGTGCCAGCAGCTTAGGCCCAGGGGAAGCTTTCTTT. Based on the CDR3 plus reference TRBV7-9 and TRBJ1-1, the full variable domain is DTGVSQNPRHKITKRGQNVTFRCDPISEHNRLYWYRQTLGQGPEFLTYFQNEAQLEKSRLLSDRFSAERPKGSFSTLEIQRTEQGDSAMYLCASSLGPGEAFFGQGTRLTVV.

The chain carries TRBV18 and TRBJ2-1; TRBD2 agrees at 9 bases. V shed 1 base, J shed 7 bases, and the junction held 8 bases outside the gene matches. This CDR3 is 16 amino acids long. Germline V CDR1 and CDR2: KGHSH, LQKENI. The DNA for the CDR3 is TGTGCCAGCTCACCACAGCTAGCGGGACCGGGAAATGAGCAGTTCTTC. It codes for CASSPQLAGPGNEQFF.

This clone was recorded many times. The V and J genes are TRBV13 and TRBJ1-2; a weak D match, TRBD1 (5 bases). Trimming stripped 4 bases from V and 12 bases from J, with 15 bases between. Germline V CDR1 and CDR2: PRHDT, FYEKMQ (reference sequence). The CDR3 extends over 12 amino acids. The CDR3 protein is CASSSGWATHTF. The CDR3 bases are TGTGCCAGCAGCTCAGGGTGGGCGACCCACACCTTC.

The rearrangement links TRBV24-1 to TRBJ1-2; no clear D. The length of the CDR3 is 12 residues. Trimming removed 2 bases from V and 8 bases from J, with 8 bases in between. Germline V gene data show CDR1 as KGHDR and CDR2 as SFDVKD. CDR3: CATSDSGSGYTF. CDR3 bases: TGTGCCACCAGTGATTCGGGTAGCGGCTACACCTTC.

In this sample, this clone turned up once. This chain joins TRBV7-2 and TRBJ1-1; D uncertain. Between the trimmed V and J ends, which lost 1 base and 5 bases, there was a span of 14 bases. Germline values: CDR1 SGHTA, CDR2 FQGNSA. The CDR3 runs to 15 residues. For the CDR3, the DNA is TGTGCCAGCAGCTTAGATGGCGGGAGTCGGACTGAAGCTTTCTTT. Protein: CASSLDGGSRTEAFF.

This chain joins TRBV28 and TRBJ1-2; D is possibly TRBD1 (5 bases). The CDR3 is 10 residues long. V was shortened by 9 bases and J by 14 bases, with 16 bases between the two germline ends. Germline V gene data show CDR1 as MDHEN and CDR2 as SYDVKM. For the CDR3, the DNA is TGTGCCAGTGGTGGGGAGGGGAAGACCTTC. This encodes CASGGEGKTF.

The V and J genes are TRBV19 and TRBJ2-7; 7 positions match TRBD2. The CDR3 contains 15 residues. The V segment lost 3 bases and the J segment 4 bases; nucleotides outside the gene matches: 9. Germline V gene data show CDR1 as LNHDA and CDR2 as SQIVND (reference sequence). The CDR3 nucleotides read TGTGCCAGTAGTATTGGTCCAGCGGGGCTATACGAGCAGTACTTC. Translation gives CASSIGPAGLYEQYF.

This clone has a single count. The V call is TRBV5-1, the J call TRBJ2-1; D gene uncertain. The CDR3 length is 15 residues. Germline loops: CDR1 SGHRS, CDR2 YFSETQ. Trimming stripped 0 bases from V and 10 bases from J, with 17 bases between. DNA for the CDR3: TGCGCCAGCAGCTTGGAGATAGCTGATACCAAGGAGCAGTTCTTC. Amino acids: CASSLEIADTKEQFF.